This T cell receptor beta chain comes out of a study of T-cell memory formation after mild COVID-19. Between the trimmed V and J ends, which lost 1 base and 5 bases, there was a span of 2 bases. The CDR3 sequence is 11 residues long. CDR1 is SGHTA, CDR2 FQGNSA, per germline. This clonotype was seen at least ten times. Its antigen is currently unknown. Study outcomes and limitations: Most CD4+ clones that shrank were in CM and EM, while CD8+ ones turned up in EMRA. Contracting clones from day 15 to 85 showed balanced CD4/CD8; later expanders favored CD4+. The SARS-CoV-2 specificity of second-wave clones reaching peak at day 37 remained unverified.

5'RACE with constant-segment primers built TCRalpha and TCRbeta cDNA libraries with UMIs. TCRdb itself ran the 5' RACE reads through MiXCR, one entry per CDR3 protein. In the table there are roughly 400,000 distinct CDR3 sequences, about 15% of which are singletons. The clonotype comes from a man aged 18 to 30 who had mild COVID-19 (a few samples of this study predate the infection). Cell type and time point are not known. V is TRBV7-2 and J is TRBJ2-5, with D hard to call. The specimen was PBMCs or a T cell subset sorted from them (not recorded which). This CDR3 reads CASSLDETQYF. The DNA for the CDR3 is TGTGCCAGCAGCTTAGACGAGACCCAGTACTTC.